The following is a T cell receptor (beta chain) sequence with its context. Methods used by the authors: Quantification of nucleated cells was approximated via reference gene primer amplification. Assay: immunoSEQ multiplex PCR; the TCRdb copy retains only in-frame clones and omits some. V and J calls and clone size come straight from that table; D and trimming were deduced from the DNA. Among approximately 150,000 clones listed, around 80% were seen once. Participant-given clinical history determined each cohort assignment. Shortly before study entry, within 2 weeks, exposed participants had met a COVID-19 case. CDR1 is LGHDT, CDR2 YNNKEL, per germline (reference sequence). Trimming took 1 base from V and 2 from J, leaving 14 bases between them. The CDR3 runs to 16 residues. These data belong to a study of blood T cell repertoires in COVID-19. Study-wide context: The study drew acute and convalescent COVID-19 samples from the United States, Italy and Spain.

The chain is built from TRBV3-1 (or the pseudogene TRBV3-2) and TRBJ1-1, with D possibly matching TRBD1 (5 bases). Input material: PBMCs or T cells enriched from blood (not recorded which). The clonotype originates from a man aged 65 to 85 who had been exposed to COVID-19. The CDR3 region is CASSQGPRGLNTEAFF. The CDR3 DNA reads TGTGCCAGCAGCCAAGGGCCCCGGGGACTCAACACTGAAGCTTTCTTT.